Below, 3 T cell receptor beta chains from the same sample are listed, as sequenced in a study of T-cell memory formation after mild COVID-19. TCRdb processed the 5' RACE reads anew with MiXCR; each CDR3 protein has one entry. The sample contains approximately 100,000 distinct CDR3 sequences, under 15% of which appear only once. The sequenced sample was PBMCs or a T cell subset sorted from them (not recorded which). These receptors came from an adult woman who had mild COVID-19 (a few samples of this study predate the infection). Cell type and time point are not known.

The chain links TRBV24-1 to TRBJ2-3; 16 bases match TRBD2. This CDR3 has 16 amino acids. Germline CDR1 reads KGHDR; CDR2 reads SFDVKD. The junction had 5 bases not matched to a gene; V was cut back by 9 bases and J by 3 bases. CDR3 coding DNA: TGTGCCACCGGGACTAGCGGGAGGGGAGGAACAGATACGCAGTATTTT. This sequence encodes CATGTSGRGGTDTQYF.

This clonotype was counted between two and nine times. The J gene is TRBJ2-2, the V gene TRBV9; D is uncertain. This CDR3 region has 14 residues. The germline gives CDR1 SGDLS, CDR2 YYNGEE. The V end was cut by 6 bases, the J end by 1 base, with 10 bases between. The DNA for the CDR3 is TGTGCCAGCACCTTGGGCAGGAACACCGGGGAGCTGTTTTTT. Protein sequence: CASTLGRNTGELFF.

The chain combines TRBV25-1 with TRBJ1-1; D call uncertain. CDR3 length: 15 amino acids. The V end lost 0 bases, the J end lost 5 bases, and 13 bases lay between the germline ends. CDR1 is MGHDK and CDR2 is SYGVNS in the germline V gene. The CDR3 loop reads CASSEYGVGFTEAFF. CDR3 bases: TGTGCCAGCAGTGAATATGGTGTAGGATTTACTGAAGCTTTCTTT.